A selection of T cell receptor beta chains follows, all from one sample in a study of blood T cell repertoires in COVID-19. Data came from immunoSEQ multiplex PCR; TCRdb stores just in-frame clones and leaves some out. The sample lists 300,000 to 400,000 clones; 85% were seen once. The sequencing sample was made of PBMCs or T cells enriched from blood (not recorded which). These receptors all come from a woman aged 25-40 years who had been exposed to COVID-19. The conserved cysteine and the conserved F or W are not part of the CDR3 here. Clone size is stated in some rows and not others, as once, few, many or a class when expanded.

abundance: once
v_gene: TRBV29-1
CDR3aa: SVRQTLSGNTIY

abundance: -
v_gene: TRBV5-1
CDR3aa: ASSLPRTQGTADTQY

abundance: -
v_gene: TRBV5-1
CDR3aa: ASSLGSPPDYGYT

abundance: -
v_gene: TRBV24-1
CDR3aa: ATSTGTQTNEQF

abundance: -
v_gene: TRBV5-1
CDR3aa: ASSRDGGDTDTQY

abundance: -
v_gene: TRBV6-5
CDR3aa: ASTLQGASSYEQY

abundance: -
v_gene: TRBV5-6
CDR3aa: ASSGGRRSGNTIY

abundance: -
v_gene: TRBV15
CDR3aa: ATSRTGADTQY

abundance: -
v_gene: TRBV12-3/TRBV12-4
CDR3aa: ASTDREVEKLF

abundance: -
v_gene: TRBV19
CDR3aa: ASSTQTATNEKLF

abundance: -
v_gene: TRBV28
CDR3aa: ATSDGAYPPQH

abundance: few
v_gene: TRBV30
CDR3aa: AWRVSRGGSPLH

abundance: -
v_gene: TRBV28
CDR3aa: ASRGDRDYFREHEKLF

abundance: -
v_gene: TRBV19
CDR3aa: ASRKQGANYGYT

abundance: -
v_gene: TRBV5-4
CDR3aa: ASSRAGGYDEQY

abundance: -
v_gene: TRBV6-5
CDR3aa: ASVVGLNQPQH

abundance: -
v_gene: TRBV10-1
CDR3aa: ARSLAGGPVGETQY

abundance: once
v_gene: TRBV13
CDR3aa: ASSPGSYEQY

abundance: -
v_gene: TRBV3-1/TRBV3-2
CDR3aa: ASSIRTDGEQY

abundance: -
v_gene: TRBV27
CDR3aa: ASSRLAGVSGELF

abundance: -
v_gene: TRBV30
CDR3aa: AWNVLRGNTIY

abundance: -
v_gene: TRBV3-1/TRBV3-2
CDR3aa: ASSVTGPTYEQY

abundance: -
v_gene: TRBV30
CDR3aa: AWRRAATEAF

abundance: once
v_gene: TRBV29-1
CDR3aa: SVGGTGRVGNSPLH

abundance: -
v_gene: TRBV9
CDR3aa: ASSTRDSGELF

abundance: few
v_gene: TRBV12-3/TRBV12-4
CDR3aa: ASSASVEKLF

abundance: -
v_gene: TRBV7-9
CDR3aa: ASSQGTGETEAF

abundance: -
v_gene: TRBV7-2
CDR3aa: ASSLGGRGTDTQY

abundance: -
v_gene: TRBV12-5
CDR3aa: ASGPGHMTSGNTIY

abundance: -
v_gene: TRBV25-1
CDR3aa: ASSEAGTAYGYT

abundance: -
v_gene: TRBV7-9
CDR3aa: ATGRATDTQY

abundance: -
v_gene: TRBV23-1
CDR3aa: ASSRGQGKDVRDQPQH

abundance: -
v_gene: TRBV10-3
CDR3aa: AIWRTGNAEAF

abundance: once
v_gene: TRBV20-1
CDR3aa: SANGLTEAF

abundance: -
v_gene: TRBV6-4
CDR3aa: ASSPQAKLNQPQH

abundance: -
v_gene: TRBV12-3/TRBV12-4
CDR3aa: ASSMTGQGGYT

abundance: -
v_gene: TRBV6-1
CDR3aa: ASSELQTGGRTNEKLF

abundance: -
v_gene: TRBV30
CDR3aa: AWSYRTGSNQPQH

abundance: -
v_gene: TRBV9
CDR3aa: ASSVVGDSGNTIY

abundance: -
v_gene: TRBV4-1
CDR3aa: ASSQDRGGYEQF

abundance: -
v_gene: TRBV28
CDR3aa: ASRKTGGGNEQF

abundance: -
v_gene: TRBV4-2
CDR3aa: ASSPRITSTDTQY

abundance: once
v_gene: TRBV4-1
CDR3aa: ASSQDPGQGRYEQY

abundance: once
v_gene: TRBV30
CDR3aa: AWTAGGSYGYT

abundance: -
v_gene: TRBV5-1
CDR3aa: ASSLGGSETQY

abundance: few
v_gene: TRBV27
CDR3aa: ASSLGQGYYGYT

abundance: -
v_gene: TRBV3-1/TRBV3-2
CDR3aa: ASSPHLPSGGTDTQY

abundance: -
v_gene: TRBV4-1
CDR3aa: ASSQDAQGYGYT

abundance: -
v_gene: TRBV28
CDR3aa: ASSSGTRDTGELF